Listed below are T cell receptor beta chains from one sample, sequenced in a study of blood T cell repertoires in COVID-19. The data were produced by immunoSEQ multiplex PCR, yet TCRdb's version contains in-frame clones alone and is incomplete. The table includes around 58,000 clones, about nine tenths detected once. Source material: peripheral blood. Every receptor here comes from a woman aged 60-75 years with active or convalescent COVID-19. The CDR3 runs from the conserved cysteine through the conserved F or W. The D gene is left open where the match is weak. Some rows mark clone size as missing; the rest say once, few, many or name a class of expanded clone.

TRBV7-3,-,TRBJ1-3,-,CASSLTGESGNTIYF,TGTGCCAGCAGCTTAACAGGAGAGTCTGGAAACACCATATATTTT
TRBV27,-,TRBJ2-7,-,CASTPLQNSYEQYF,TGTGCCAGCACCCCCCTACAGAACTCCTACGAGCAGTACTTC
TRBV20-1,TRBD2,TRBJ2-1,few,CSASAAGGYNEQFF,TGCAGTGCTAGTGCGGCGGGGGGGTACAATGAGCAGTTCTTC
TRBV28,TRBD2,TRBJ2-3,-,CASSSPGTSGSTDTQYF,TGTGCCAGCAGTTCACCCGGGACTAGCGGGAGCACAGATACGCAGTATTTT
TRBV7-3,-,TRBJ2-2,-,CASSLSGRNTGELFF,TGTGCCAGCAGCTTAAGTGGGAGGAACACCGGGGAGCTGTTTTTT
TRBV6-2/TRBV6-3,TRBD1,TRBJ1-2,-,CASSYNRQGGGYTF,TGTGCCAGCAGTTACAATCGGCAGGGGGGCGGCTACACCTTC
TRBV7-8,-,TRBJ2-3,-,CASSQKPHTQYF,TGTGCCAGCAGCCAGAAGCCGCATACGCAGTATTTT
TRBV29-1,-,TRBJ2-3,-,CSGGHGDTQYF,TGCAGCGGGGGGCACGGAGATACGCAGTATTTT
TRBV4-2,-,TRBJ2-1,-,CASSQDRFTYNEQFF,TGTGCCAGCAGCCAAGATCGTTTTACCTACAATGAGCAGTTCTTC
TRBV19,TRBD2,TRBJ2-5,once,CASSWTSGAETQYF,TGTGCCAGTAGCTGGACTAGCGGGGCGGAGACCCAGTACTTC
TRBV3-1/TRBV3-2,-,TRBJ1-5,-,CASSFPGEGQPQHF,TGTGCCAGCAGCTTCCCAGGGGAAGGTCAGCCCCAGCATTTT
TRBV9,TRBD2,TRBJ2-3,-,CASGGEGSTDTQYF,TGTGCCAGCGGAGGGGAGGGAAGCACAGATACGCAGTATTTT
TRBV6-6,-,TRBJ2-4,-,CASTLESGNIQYF,TGTGCCAGCACCCTAGAGTCGGGAAACATTCAGTACTTC
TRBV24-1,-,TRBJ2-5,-,CATSGGAEETQYF,TGTGCCACCAGCGGAGGGGCGGAAGAGACCCAGTACTTC
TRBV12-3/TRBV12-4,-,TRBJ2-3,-,CASSSRVDTQYF,TGTGCCAGCAGTTCGCGGGTGGATACGCAGTATTTT
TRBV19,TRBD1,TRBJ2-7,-,CASRTGTGGYYEQYF,TGTGCCAGTAGGACCGGGACAGGGGGGTACTACGAGCAGTACTTC
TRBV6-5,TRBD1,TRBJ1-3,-,CASSLDRENTIYF,TGTGCCAGCAGCTTGGACAGGGAGAACACCATATATTTT
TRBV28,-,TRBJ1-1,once,CASTLPGQSTEAFF,TGTGCCAGCACCCTCCCGGGACAAAGCACTGAAGCTTTCTTT
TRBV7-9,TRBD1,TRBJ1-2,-,CASSSSGGGNYGYTF,TGTGCCAGCAGCTCCTCAGGGGGCGGTAACTATGGCTACACCTTC
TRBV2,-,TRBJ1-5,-,CASSPDSSNQPQHF,TGTGCCAGCTCTCCGGACAGTAGCAATCAGCCCCAGCATTTT
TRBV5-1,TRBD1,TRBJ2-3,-,CASSTGQARGTDTQYF,TGCGCCAGCAGCACAGGACAGGCCCGAGGCACAGATACGCAGTATTTT
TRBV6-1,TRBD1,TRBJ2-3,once,CASSDPDRGVWGSYTQYF,TGTGCCAGCAGTGATCCAGACAGGGGCGTTTGGGGCTCATACACGCAGTATTTT
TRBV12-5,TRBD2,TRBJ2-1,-,CASGLGVAGGNEQFF,TGTGCTAGTGGTTTAGGGGTAGCGGGAGGAAATGAGCAGTTCTTC
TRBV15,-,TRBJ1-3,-,CATSRQVSGNTIYF,TGTGCCACCAGCAGACAGGTTTCTGGAAACACCATATATTTT
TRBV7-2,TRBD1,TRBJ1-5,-,CASSLQGNQPQHF,TGTGCCAGCAGCCTACAGGGGAATCAGCCCCAGCATTTT
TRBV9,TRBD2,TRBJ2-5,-,CASSVDSGRSQETQYF,TGTGCCAGCAGCGTAGATAGCGGGAGGTCCCAAGAGACCCAGTACTTC
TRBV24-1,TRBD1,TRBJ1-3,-,CATSDPGQGSSGNTIYF,TGTGCCACCAGTGACCCGGGACAGGGATCCTCTGGAAACACCATATATTTT
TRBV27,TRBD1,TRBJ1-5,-,CASIFSGGQPQHF,TGTGCCAGCATCTTCTCAGGGGGACAGCCCCAGCATTTT
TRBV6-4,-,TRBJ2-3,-,CASSDSRDTDTQYF,TGTGCCAGCAGTGACTCGCGGGACACAGATACGCAGTATTTT
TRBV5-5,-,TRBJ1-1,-,CASSLHTGSTEAFF,TGTGCCAGCAGCTTACATACAGGGAGTACTGAAGCTTTCTTT
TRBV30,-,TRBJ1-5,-,CAWSPGGTKQPQHF,TGTGCCTGGAGCCCCGGAGGGACGAAACAGCCCCAGCATTTT
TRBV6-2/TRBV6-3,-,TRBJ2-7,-,CASSSPNLALREQYF,TGTGCCAGCAGTTCCCCCAACCTAGCCCTCCGTGAGCAGTACTTC
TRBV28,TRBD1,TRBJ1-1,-,CASRTGGHTLNTEAFF,TGTGCCAGCCGGACAGGGGGCCATACTTTGAACACTGAAGCTTTCTTT
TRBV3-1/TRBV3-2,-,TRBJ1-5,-,CASSRGMIGVSNQPQHF,TGTGCCAGCAGCCGAGGGATGATTGGGGTTAGCAATCAGCCCCAGCATTTT
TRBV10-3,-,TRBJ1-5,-,CAISEERGNQPQHF,TGTGCCATCAGTGAAGAAAGGGGGAATCAGCCCCAGCATTTT
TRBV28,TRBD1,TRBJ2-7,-,CASRTGGDYEQYF,TGTGCCAGCAGGACAGGGGGAGACTACGAGCAGTACTTC
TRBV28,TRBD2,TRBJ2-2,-,CASSSISGGIGELFF,TGTGCCAGCAGTTCTATCAGCGGGGGAATCGGGGAGCTGTTTTTT
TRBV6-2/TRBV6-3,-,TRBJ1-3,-,CASSYGRVGGNTIYF,TGTGCCAGCAGTTACGGCAGGGTCGGTGGAAACACCATATATTTT
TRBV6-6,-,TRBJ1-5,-,CASSQIPGDSNQPQHF,TGTGCCAGCAGTCAAATCCCCGGGGATAGCAATCAGCCCCAGCATTTT
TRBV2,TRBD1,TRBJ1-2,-,CASNLDRVDGYTF,TGTGCCAGCAACCTGGACAGGGTAGATGGCTACACCTTC
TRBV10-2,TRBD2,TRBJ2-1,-,CASRKRGGNNEQFF,TGCGCCAGCAGGAAGCGGGGGGGAAACAATGAGCAGTTCTTC
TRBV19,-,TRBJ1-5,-,CASSIGSGGGNQPQHF,TGTGCCAGTAGTATTGGATCTGGAGGGGGCAATCAGCCCCAGCATTTT
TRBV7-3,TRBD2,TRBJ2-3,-,CASSFSGSTDTQYF,TGTGCCAGCAGCTTTAGCGGGAGCACAGATACGCAGTATTTT
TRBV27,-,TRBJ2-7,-,CASSLQLTPASYEQYF,TGTGCCAGCAGTTTGCAGTTGACTCCCGCTTCCTACGAGCAGTACTTC
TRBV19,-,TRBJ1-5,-,CASQDTFNQPQHF,TGTGCCAGCCAAGACACCTTCAATCAGCCCCAGCATTTT
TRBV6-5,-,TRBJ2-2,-,CAIKLKQGPTGELFF,TGTGCCATCAAACTTAAACAGGGACCCACCGGGGAGCTGTTTTTT
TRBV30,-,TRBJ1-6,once,CAWRIVSSYNSPLHF,TGTGCCTGGAGGATTGTTAGCTCCTATAATTCACCCCTCCACTTT
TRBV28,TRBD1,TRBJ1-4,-,CASTPLPGQGVNEKLFF,TGTGCCAGCACCCCGTTACCGGGACAGGGCGTTAATGAAAAACTGTTTTTT
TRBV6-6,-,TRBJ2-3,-,CASSYSGRGADTQYF,TGTGCCAGCAGTTACTCGGGAAGGGGCGCAGATACGCAGTATTTT
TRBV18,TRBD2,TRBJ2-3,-,CASSPSLAGEVDTQYF,TGTGCCAGCTCACCTTCCCTAGCGGGAGAAGTAGATACGCAGTATTTT
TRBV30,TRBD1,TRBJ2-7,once,CARQGDIEQYF,TGTGCCCGACAGGGGGACATCGAGCAGTACTTC
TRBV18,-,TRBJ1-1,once,CASSPLGAEAFF,TGTGCCAGCTCACCACTCGGGGCTGAAGCTTTCTTT
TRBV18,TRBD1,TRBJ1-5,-,CASSPRQGYTQPQHF,TGTGCCAGCTCCCCCAGACAGGGTTATACTCAGCCCCAGCATTTT
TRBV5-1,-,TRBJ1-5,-,CASSVPGHLNNQPQHF,TGCGCCAGCAGCGTGCCGGGACACCTCAACAATCAGCCCCAGCATTTT
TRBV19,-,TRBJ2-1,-,CASSSPKAGLLNEQFF,TGTGCCAGTAGTTCCCCGAAGGCGGGGCTGCTCAATGAGCAGTTCTTC